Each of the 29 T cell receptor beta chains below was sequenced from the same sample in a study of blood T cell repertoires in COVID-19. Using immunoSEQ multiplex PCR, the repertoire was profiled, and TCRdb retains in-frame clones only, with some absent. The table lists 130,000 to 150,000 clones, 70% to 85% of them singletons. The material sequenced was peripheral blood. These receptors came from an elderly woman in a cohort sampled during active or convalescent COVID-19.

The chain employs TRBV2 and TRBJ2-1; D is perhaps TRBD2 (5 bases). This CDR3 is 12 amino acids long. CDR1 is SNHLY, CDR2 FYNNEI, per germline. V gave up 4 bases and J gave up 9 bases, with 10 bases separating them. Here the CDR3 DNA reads TGTGCCAGCAGTGTTGCGGGCATTGAGCAGTTCTTC. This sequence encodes CASSVAGIEQFF.

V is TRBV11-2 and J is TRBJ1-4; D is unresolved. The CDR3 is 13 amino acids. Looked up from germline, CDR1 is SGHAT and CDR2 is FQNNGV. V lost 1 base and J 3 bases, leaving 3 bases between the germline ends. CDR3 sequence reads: CASSLGPNEKLFF. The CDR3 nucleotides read TGTGCCAGCAGCTTAGGGCCTAATGAAAAACTGTTTTTT.

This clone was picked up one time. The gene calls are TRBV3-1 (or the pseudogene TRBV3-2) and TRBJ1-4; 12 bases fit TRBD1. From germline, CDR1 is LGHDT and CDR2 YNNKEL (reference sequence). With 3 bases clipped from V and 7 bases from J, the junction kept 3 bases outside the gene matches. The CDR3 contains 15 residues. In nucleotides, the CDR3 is TGTGCCAGCAGCCACACGGGACAGGGGGCTGAAAAACTGTTTTTT. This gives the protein CASSHTGQGAEKLFF.

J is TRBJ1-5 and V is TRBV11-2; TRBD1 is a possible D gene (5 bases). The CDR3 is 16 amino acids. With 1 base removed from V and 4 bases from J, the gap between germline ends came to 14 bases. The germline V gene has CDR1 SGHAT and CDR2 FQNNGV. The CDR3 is CASSLVAGLRNQPQHF. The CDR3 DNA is TGTGCCAGCAGCTTAGTCGCAGGGCTACGAAATCAGCCCCAGCATTTT.

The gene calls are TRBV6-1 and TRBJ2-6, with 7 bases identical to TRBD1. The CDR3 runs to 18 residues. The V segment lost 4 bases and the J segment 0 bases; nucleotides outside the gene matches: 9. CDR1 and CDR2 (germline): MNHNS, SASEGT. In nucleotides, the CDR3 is TGTGCCAGCAGTGCAGACAGGGTAGTACGCTCTGGGGCCAACGTCCTGACTTTC. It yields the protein CASSADRVVRSGANVLTF.

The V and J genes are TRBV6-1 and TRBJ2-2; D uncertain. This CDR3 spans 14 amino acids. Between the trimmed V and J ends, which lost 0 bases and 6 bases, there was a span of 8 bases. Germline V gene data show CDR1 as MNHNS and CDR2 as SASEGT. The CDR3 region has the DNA TGTGCCAGCAGTGAAGCTGTCGGTCCCGGGGAGCTGTTTTTT. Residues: CASSEAVGPGELFF.

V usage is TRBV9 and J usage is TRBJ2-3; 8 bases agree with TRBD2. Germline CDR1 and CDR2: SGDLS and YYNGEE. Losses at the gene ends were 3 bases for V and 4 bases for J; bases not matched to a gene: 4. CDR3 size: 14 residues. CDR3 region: CASSGGLASDTQYF. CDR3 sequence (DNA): TGTGCCAGCAGCGGAGGACTAGCATCAGATACGCAGTATTTT.

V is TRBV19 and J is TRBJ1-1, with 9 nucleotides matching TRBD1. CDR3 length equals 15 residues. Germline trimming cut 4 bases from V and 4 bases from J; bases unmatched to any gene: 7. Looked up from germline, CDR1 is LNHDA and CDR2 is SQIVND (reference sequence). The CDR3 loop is CASSRTGAPSTEAFF. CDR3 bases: TGTGCCAGTAGTAGGACAGGGGCCCCGAGCACTGAAGCTTTCTTT.

CDR3 amino acids: CASSYTGQGDGYTF. The CDR3 DNA sequence: TGTGCCAGCAGTTACACGGGACAGGGCGATGGCTACACCTTC. The chain employs TRBV6-2 or TRBV6-3 and TRBJ1-2; 9 nucleotides agree with TRBD1. Trimming at V came to 2 bases and at J to 6 bases, leaving 4 bases not matched to a gene. Germline CDR1 is MNHEY and CDR2 is SVGEGT. CDR3 length equals 14 residues.

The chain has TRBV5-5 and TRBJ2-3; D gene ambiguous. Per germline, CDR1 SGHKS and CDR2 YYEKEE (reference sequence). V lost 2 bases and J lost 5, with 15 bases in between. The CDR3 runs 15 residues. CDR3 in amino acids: CASSFGPESVDTQYF. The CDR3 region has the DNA TGTGCCAGCAGCTTCGGCCCGGAAAGCGTAGATACGCAGTATTTT.

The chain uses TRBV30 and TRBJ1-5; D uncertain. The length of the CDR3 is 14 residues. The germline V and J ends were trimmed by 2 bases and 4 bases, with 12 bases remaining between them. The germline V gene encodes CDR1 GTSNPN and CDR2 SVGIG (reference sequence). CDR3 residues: CAWSSSGGNQPQHF. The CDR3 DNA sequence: TGTGCCTGGAGTTCGTCAGGCGGGAATCAGCCCCAGCATTTT.

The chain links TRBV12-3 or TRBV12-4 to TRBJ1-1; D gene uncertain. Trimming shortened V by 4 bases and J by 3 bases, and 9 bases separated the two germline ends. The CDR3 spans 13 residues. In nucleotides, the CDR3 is TGTGCCAGCAGTTCCCGGGAGGACACTGAAGCTTTCTTT. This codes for CASSSREDTEAFF.

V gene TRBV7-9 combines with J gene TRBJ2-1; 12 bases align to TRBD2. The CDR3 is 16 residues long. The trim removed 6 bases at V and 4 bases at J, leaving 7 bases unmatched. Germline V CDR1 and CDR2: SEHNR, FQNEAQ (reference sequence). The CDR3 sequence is CASSPTSGGQYNEQFF. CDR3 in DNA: TGTGCCAGCAGTCCCACTAGCGGGGGGCAATACAATGAGCAGTTCTTC.

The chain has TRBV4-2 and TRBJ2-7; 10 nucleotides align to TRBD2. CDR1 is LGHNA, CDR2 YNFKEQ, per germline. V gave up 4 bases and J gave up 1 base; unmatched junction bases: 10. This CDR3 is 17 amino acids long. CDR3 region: CASSPLGSGGLSYEQYF. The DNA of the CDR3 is TGTGCCAGCAGCCCCCTGGGTAGCGGGGGGTTATCCTACGAGCAGTACTTC.

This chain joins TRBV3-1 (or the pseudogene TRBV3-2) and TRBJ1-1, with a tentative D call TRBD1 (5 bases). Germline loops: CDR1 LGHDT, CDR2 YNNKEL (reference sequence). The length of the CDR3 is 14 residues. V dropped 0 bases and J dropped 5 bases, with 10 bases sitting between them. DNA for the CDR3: TGTGCCAGCAGCCAAGACAGGGATGGGACTGAAGCTTTCTTT. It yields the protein CASSQDRDGTEAFF.

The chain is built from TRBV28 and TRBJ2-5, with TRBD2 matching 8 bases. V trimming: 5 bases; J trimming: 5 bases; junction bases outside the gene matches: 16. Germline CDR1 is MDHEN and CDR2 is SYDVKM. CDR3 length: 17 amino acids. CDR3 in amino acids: CASSATSGLWSRETQYF. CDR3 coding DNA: TGTGCCAGCAGTGCTACTAGCGGCCTTTGGTCTCGGGAGACCCAGTACTTC.

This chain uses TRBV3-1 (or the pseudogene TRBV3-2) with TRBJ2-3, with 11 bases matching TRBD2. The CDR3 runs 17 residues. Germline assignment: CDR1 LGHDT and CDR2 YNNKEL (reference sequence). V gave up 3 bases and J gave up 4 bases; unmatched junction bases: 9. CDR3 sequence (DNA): TGTGCCAGCAGCCATCTTAGCGGGGGGGTACGAGCAGATACGCAGTATTTT. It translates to CASSHLSGGVRADTQYF.

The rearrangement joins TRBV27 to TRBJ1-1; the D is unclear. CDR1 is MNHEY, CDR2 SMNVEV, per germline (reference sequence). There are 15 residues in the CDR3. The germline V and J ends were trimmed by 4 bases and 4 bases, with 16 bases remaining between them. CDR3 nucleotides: TGTGCCAGCAGTTCGGGTTCTAGTATAGGCACTGAAGCTTTCTTT. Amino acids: CASSSGSSIGTEAFF.

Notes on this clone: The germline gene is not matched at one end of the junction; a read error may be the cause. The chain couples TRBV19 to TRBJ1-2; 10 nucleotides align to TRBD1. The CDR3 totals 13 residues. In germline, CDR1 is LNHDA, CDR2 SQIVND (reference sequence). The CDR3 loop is CASSIDRDRGHHF. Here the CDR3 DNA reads TGTGCCAGTAGTATAGATCGGGACAGGGGACACCACTTC.

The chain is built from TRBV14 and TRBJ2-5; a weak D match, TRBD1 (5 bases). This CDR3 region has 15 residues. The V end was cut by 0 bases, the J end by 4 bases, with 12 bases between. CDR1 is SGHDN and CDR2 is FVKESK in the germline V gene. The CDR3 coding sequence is TGTGCCAGCAGCCAAGATTCCTTTCAGGGAGAGACCCAGTACTTC. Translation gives CASSQDSFQGETQYF. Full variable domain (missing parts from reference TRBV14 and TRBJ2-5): EAGVTQFPSHSVIEKGQTVTLRCDPISGHDNLYWYRRVMGKEIKFLLHFVKESKQDESGMPNNRFLAERTGGTYSTLKVQPAELEDSGVYFCASSQDSFQGETQYFGPGTRLLVL.

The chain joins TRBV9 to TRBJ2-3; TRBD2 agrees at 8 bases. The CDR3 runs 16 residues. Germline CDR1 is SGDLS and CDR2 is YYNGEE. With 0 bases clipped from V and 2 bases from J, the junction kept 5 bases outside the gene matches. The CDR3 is CASSVGAGANTDTQYF. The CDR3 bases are TGTGCCAGCAGCGTAGGAGCGGGGGCCAACACAGATACGCAGTATTTT.

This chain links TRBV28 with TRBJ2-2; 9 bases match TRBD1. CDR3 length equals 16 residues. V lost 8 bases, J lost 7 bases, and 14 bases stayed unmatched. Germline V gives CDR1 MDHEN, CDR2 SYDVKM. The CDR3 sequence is CASLSGQGSFYGELFF. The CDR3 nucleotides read TGTGCCAGCCTTTCGGGACAGGGATCGTTTTACGGGGAGCTGTTTTTT.

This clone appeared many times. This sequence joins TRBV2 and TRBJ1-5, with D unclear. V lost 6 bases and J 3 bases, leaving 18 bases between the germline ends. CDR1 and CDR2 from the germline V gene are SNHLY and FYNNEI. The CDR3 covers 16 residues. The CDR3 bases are TGTGCCAGCAGCCCCGAGGGAGGGATCTACAATCAGCCCCAGCATTTT. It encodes CASSPEGGIYNQPQHF.

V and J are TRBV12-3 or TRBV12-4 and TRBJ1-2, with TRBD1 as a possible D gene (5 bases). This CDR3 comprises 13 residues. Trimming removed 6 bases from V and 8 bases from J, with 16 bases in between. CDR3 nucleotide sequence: TGTGCCAGCAGCCCTTACAGGAAGGGCGGCTACACCTTC. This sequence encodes CASSPYRKGGYTF.

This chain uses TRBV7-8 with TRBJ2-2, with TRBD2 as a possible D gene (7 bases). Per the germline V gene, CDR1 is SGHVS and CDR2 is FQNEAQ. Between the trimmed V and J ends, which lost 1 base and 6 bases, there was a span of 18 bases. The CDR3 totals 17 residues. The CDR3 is CASSLVSAGALPGELFF. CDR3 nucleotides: TGTGCCAGCAGCTTAGTTTCGGCGGGGGCGCTTCCCGGGGAGCTGTTTTTT.

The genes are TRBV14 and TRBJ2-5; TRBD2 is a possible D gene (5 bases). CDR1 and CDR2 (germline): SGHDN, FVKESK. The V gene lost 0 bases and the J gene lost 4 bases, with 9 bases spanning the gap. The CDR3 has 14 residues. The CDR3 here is CASSQDHRGETQYF. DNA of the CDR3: TGTGCCAGCAGCCAAGATCATCGGGGAGAGACCCAGTACTTC.

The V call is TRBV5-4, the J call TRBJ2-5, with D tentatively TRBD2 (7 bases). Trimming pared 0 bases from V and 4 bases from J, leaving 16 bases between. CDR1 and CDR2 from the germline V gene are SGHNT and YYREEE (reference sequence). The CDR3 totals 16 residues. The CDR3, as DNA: TGTGCCAGCAGCTTGGAGGGGGGGGCCTCGAGAGAGACCCAGTACTTC. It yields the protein CASSLEGGASRETQYF.

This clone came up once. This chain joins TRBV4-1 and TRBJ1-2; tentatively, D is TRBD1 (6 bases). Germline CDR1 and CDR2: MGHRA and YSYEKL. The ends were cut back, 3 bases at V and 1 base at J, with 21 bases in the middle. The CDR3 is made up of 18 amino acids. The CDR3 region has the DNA TGCGCCAGCAGCCATCCACGCTTACAGGGATACTTTAACTATGGCTACACCTTC. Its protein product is CASSHPRLQGYFNYGYTF.

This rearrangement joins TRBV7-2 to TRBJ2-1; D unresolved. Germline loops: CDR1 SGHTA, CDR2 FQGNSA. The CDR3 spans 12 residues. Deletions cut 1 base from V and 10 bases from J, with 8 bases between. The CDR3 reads CASSLVVEEQFF. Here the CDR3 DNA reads TGTGCCAGCAGCTTAGTCGTGGAGGAGCAGTTCTTC.